This T cell receptor (beta chain) was captured by sequencing in a study of cytomegalovirus exposure and HLA in healthy donors. Study background: A previous analysis identified about 110 million unique TCR beta sequences derived from around 200 million T cells.

As regards this clone: Its antigen is not identified.

Both 60 Vbeta primers and 13 Jbeta primers went into the PCR. Profiling relied on immunoSEQ multiplex PCR, and the TCRdb table lists in-frame clones only, not all of them. The repertoire has 90,000 to 95,000 clones, roughly four fifths of them found once; the top ten carry approximately 0.6%. General study results and limits: Reports indicate that TCR beta sequences accurately predicted the HLA-A and HLA-B alleles of most subjects. The study listed approximately 160 cytomegalovirus-associated TCR beta chains. The classifier reportedly diagnosed cytomegalovirus status with high specificity and sensitivity.

V lost 4 bases and J 6 bases, leaving 16 bases between the germline ends. The CDR3 spans 14 residues. Germline V gives CDR1 SGDLS, CDR2 YYNGEE. The source is a man under 40 in good health and CMV-seronegative. The chain is built from TRBV9 and TRBJ1-1; D is perhaps TRBD1 (6 bases). The sequenced material came from PBMCs. The CDR3 loop is CASSPGVGVAEAFF. The CDR3 DNA reads as TGTGCCAGCAGCCCAGGGGTTGGGGTAGCTGAAGCTTTCTTT.